What follows are 14 T cell receptor beta chains derived from one specimen sequenced in a study of regulatory T cells in long-lasting Graves disease. Arm-PCR of CDR3 regions with iRepertoire HTBI primers generated TCR beta libraries. From the multiplex PCR reads, TCRdb called clonotypes with MiXCR, one entry per CDR3 protein. The sample shows about 240,000 distinct CDR3 sequences, 20% to 25% of them seen only once. Time point described: newly diagnosed GD, antithyroid drugs for less than 3 months. RNA extracted from PBMCs served as the sequencing template. The sample in question was peripheral blood mononuclear cells (PBMCs), obtained at new diagnosis, from a patient treated with antithyroid drugs. These receptor sequences come from a female donor with Graves disease.

This clonotype was seen a few times. CDR3 in amino acids: CASTRRVTGGGNEQFF. The CDR3 coding sequence is TGTGCCAGCACCCGAAGGGTGACAGGGGGCGGTAATGAGCAGTTCTTC. The V gene is TRBV6-2 or TRBV6-3, the J gene TRBJ2-1, with 10 nucleotides matching TRBD1. Looked up from germline, CDR1 is MNHEY and CDR2 is SVGEGT. The J segment lost 7 bases and the V segment lost 7 bases, leaving 13 bases of the junction unmatched. The CDR3 loop spans 16 amino acids.

As regards this clonotype: A far bigger clonotype differs at one base, so this is likely a read error. V is TRBV11-3 and J is TRBJ2-7; D not resolved. The CDR3 is made up of 15 amino acids. Trimming removed 8 bases at V and 3 bases at J, with 20 bases between. CDR1 and CDR2 (germline): SGHNT, YENEEA. The CDR3 sequence is CASGRSRAGNYEQYF. In nucleotides, the CDR3 is TGTGCCAGCGGCAGGTCTAGGGCTGGAAACTACGAGCAGTACTTC.

CDR3 DNA: TGTGCCACCAGTGATCCGCGCACAGGGGCAACTTTCTTT. It codes for CATSDPRTGATFF. The chain employs TRBV24-1 and TRBJ1-1; 7 nucleotides match TRBD1. Germline V gene sequence: CDR1 KGHDR, CDR2 SFDVKD. J was trimmed by 12 bases and V by 3 bases; bases with no gene match: 9. This CDR3 is 13 amino acids long.

In this sample, this clonotype turned up many times. This chain uses TRBV7-9 with TRBJ2-5; TRBD1 matches 7 bases. Germline V gives CDR1 SEHNR, CDR2 FQNEAQ (reference sequence). With V trimmed by 8 bases and J by 5 bases, 2 bases remained unmatched. This CDR3 has 11 amino acids. As DNA, the CDR3 is TGTGCCAGCGAACAGGGGGAGACCCAGTACTTC. Protein sequence: CASEQGETQYF.

Ten or more counts support this clonotype. The J gene is TRBJ1-3, the V gene TRBV7-2, with 10 bases aligning to TRBD1. Germline loops: CDR1 SGHTA, CDR2 FQGNSA. V shed 3 bases and J 4 bases; nucleotides not matched to a gene: 6. The CDR3 is 16 amino acids. In DNA, the CDR3 is TGTGCCAGCAGCTTCCGGGACAGGGGATCCGGAAACACCATATATTTT. Residues: CASSFRDRGSGNTIYF.

This clonotype was seen ten or more times. This chain connects TRBV12-3 or TRBV12-4 to TRBJ1-5; D perhaps matches TRBD1 (6 bases). Trimming cost V 6 bases and J 4 bases, with 16 bases left between them. This CDR3 is 15 amino acids long. In DNA form, the CDR3 reads TGTGCCAGCAGCAAAGCCGGGACACCTAATCAGCCCCAGCATTTT. This translates into CASSKAGTPNQPQHF.

This clonotype has ten or more counts. The chain uses TRBV7-9 and TRBJ2-3; TRBD1 matches 7 bases. After removal of 5 bases from V and 2 bases from J, the junction contained 7 bases not matched to a gene. Germline CDR1 is SEHNR and CDR2 is FQNEAQ (reference sequence). The CDR3 covers 15 residues. Written as DNA, the CDR3 is TGTGCCAGCAGCAGAGGACAGGCAAACACAGATACGCAGTATTTT. The encoded protein is CASSRGQANTDTQYF.

This clonotype was picked up many times. This sequence joins TRBV10-2 and TRBJ2-7; the match to TRBD1 covers 9 bases. Germline CDR1 reads WSHSY; CDR2 reads SAAADI. Germline trimming cut 2 bases from V and 4 bases from J; bases unmatched to any gene: 12. There are 17 residues in the CDR3. The DNA for the CDR3 is TGCGCCAGCAGTGAGGGCACACAGGGGGCGCGAAGGTACGAGCAGTACTTC. Translation gives CASSEGTQGARRYEQYF.

In the case of this clonotype: A far larger clone is just one base off, so this is likely a read error. This rearrangement joins TRBV11-2 to TRBJ2-3; D gene uncertain. Judging by the DNA end, TRBJ2-1 fits better; the J call may be wrong. Germline V gives CDR1 SGHAT, CDR2 FQNNGV. The CDR3 totals 15 residues. The CDR3 reads CASSHGPRSSYEQFF. DNA for the CDR3: TGTGCCAGCAGCCATGGACCAAGGAGCTCCTACGAGCAGTTCTTC.

This clonotype was seen at least ten times. The chain recombines TRBV5-6 with TRBJ2-7; D remains ambiguous. The CDR3 consists of 13 residues. V gave up 4 bases and J gave up 3 bases, with 11 bases separating them. The germline V gene has CDR1 SGHDT and CDR2 YYEEEE. CDR3 coding DNA: TGTGCCAGCAGCCCTGTCCGCAGCTACGAGCAGTACTTC. Its translation: CASSPVRSYEQYF.

This clonotype came up many times. The chain recombines TRBV7-9 with TRBJ2-1; D gene ambiguous. CDR3 length: 13 amino acids. V was pared by 1 base and J by 8 bases, with 9 bases between. Germline CDR1 SEHNR, CDR2 FQNEAQ (reference sequence). The CDR3 region is CASSLDERDEQFF. CDR3 bases: TGTGCCAGCAGCTTAGATGAACGGGATGAGCAGTTCTTC. The full variable domain, rest sourced from reference TRBV7-9 and TRBJ2-1, is DTGVSQNPRHKITKRGQNVTFRCDPISEHNRLYWYRQTLGQGPEFLTYFQNEAQLEKSRLLSDRFSAERPKGSFSTLEIQRTEQGDSAMYLCASSLDERDEQFFGPGTRLTVL.

This clonotype was seen repeatedly, ten times or more. This chain links TRBV3-1 with TRBJ2-5, with 9 bases identical to TRBD2. The CDR3 runs 13 residues. V lost 1 base, J lost 9 bases, and 3 bases stayed unmatched. CDR1 is LGHDT and CDR2 is YNNKEL in the germline V gene (reference sequence). CDR3 coding DNA: TGTGCCAGCAGCCAAGGGGCTAGCGGGGCCCAGTACTTC. Encoded protein: CASSQGASGAQYF.

This clonotype came up many times. The V and J genes are TRBV6-5 and TRBJ2-7; the match to TRBD2 covers 11 bases. The CDR3 is 17 amino acids. The V and J ends lost 2 bases and 0 bases, in that order; junction bases with no gene match: 6. From germline, CDR1 is MNHEY and CDR2 SVGAGI. The CDR3 DNA reads as TGTGCCAGCAGTTACACCCTAGCGGGAGGTAGCTCCTACGAGCAGTACTTC. This translates into CASSYTLAGGSSYEQYF.

In this sample, this clonotype turned up many times. The V gene is TRBV7-2, the J gene TRBJ2-7, with 14 bases fitting TRBD2. The CDR3 length is 18 residues. After removal of 5 bases from V and 2 bases from J, the junction contained 11 bases not matched to a gene. Germline V lookup: CDR1 SGHTA, CDR2 FQGNSA. CDR3 region: CASSPRRTSGRTPYEQYF. As DNA, the CDR3 is TGTGCCAGCAGCCCGCGAAGGACTAGCGGGAGGACCCCCTACGAGCAGTACTTC.